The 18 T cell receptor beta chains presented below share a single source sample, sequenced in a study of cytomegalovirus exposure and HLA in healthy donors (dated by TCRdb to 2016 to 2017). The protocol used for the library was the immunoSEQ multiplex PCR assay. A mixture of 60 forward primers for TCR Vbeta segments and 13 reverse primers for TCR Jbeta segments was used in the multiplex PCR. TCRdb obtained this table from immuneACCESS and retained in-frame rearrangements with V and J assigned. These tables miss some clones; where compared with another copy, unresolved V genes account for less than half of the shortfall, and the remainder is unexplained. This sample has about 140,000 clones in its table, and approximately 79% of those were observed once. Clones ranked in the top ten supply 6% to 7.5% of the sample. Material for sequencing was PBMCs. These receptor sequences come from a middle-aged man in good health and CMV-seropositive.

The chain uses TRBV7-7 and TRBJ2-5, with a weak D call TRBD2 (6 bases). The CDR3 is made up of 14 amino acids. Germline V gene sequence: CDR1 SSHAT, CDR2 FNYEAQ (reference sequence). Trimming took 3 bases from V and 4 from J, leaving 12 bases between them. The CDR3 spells CASSLDPRGETQYF. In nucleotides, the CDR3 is TGTGCCAGCAGCTTGGACCCGCGGGGAGAGACCCAGTACTTC.

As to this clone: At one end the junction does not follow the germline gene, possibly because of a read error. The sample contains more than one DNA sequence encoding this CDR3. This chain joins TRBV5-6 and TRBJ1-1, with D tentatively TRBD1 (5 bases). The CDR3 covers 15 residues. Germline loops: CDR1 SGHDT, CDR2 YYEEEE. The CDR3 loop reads CASSLEGVLNTEAFF. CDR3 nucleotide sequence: TGTGCCAGCAGCTTGGAAGGGGTATTAAACACTGAGGCTTTCTTT. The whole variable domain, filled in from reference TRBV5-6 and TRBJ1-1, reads DAGVTQSPTHLIKTRGQQVTLRCSPKSGHDTVSWYQQALGQGPQFIFQYYEEEERQRGNFPDRFSGHQFPNYSSELNVNALLLGDSALYLCASSLEGVLNTEAFFGQGTRLTVV.

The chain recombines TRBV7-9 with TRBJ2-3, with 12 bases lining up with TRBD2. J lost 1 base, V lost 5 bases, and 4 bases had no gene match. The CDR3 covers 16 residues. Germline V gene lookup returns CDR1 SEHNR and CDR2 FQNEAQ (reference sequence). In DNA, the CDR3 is TGTGCCAGCAGCGATCTAGCGGGGGGGGGCACAGATACGCAGTATTTT. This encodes CASSDLAGGGTDTQYF.

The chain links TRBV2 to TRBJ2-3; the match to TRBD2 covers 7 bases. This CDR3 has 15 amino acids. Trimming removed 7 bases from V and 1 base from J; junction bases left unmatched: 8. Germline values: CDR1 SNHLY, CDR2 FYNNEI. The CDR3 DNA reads TGTGCCAGCAAAAAGCTAGCGGTCGGCACAGATACGCAGTATTTT. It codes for CASKKLAVGTDTQYF.

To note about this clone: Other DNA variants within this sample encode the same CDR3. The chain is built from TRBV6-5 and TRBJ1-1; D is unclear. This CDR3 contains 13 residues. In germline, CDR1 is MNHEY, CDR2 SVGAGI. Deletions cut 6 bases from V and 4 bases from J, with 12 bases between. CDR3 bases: TGTGCCAGCAGCCGAGGGAGACTCACTGAAGCTTTCTTT. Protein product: CASSRGRLTEAFF.

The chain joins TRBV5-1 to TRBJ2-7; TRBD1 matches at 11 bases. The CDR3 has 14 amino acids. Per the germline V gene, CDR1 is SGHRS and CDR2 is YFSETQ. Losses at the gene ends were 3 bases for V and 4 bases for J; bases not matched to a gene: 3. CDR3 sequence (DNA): TGCGCCAGCAGCTACGGACAGGGGGCTTACGAGCAGTACTTC. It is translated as CASSYGQGAYEQYF. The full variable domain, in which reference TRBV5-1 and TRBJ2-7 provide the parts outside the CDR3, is KAGVTQTPRYLIKTRGQQVTLSCSPISGHRSVSWYQQTPGQGLQFLFEYFSETQRNKGNFPGRFSGRQFSNSRSEMNVSTLELGDSALYLCASSYGQGAYEQYFGPGTRLTVT.

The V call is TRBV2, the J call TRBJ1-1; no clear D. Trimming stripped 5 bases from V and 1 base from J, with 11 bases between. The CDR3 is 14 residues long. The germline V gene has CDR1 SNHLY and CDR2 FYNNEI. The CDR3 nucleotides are TGTGCCAGCAGTTATTACGCAGAGAACACTGAAGCTTTCTTT. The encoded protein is CASSYYAENTEAFF.

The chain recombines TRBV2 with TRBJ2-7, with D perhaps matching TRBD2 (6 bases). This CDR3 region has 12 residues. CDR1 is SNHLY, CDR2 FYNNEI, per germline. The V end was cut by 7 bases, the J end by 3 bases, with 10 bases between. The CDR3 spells CASKLADYEQYF. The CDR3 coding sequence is TGTGCCAGCAAACTAGCCGACTACGAGCAGTACTTC.

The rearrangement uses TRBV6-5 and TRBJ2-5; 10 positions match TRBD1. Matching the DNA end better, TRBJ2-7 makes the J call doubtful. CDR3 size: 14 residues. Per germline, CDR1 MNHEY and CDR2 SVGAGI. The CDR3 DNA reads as TGTGCCAGCAGTTACGGGACAGGGGCCTACGAGCAGTACTTC. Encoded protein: CASSYGTGAYEQYF.

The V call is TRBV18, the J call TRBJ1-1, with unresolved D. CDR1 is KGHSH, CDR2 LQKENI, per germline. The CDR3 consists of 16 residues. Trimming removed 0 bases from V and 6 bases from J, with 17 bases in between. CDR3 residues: CASSPPGPTLESEAFF. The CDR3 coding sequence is TGTGCCAGCTCACCACCTGGGCCGACGCTCGAATCTGAAGCTTTCTTT.

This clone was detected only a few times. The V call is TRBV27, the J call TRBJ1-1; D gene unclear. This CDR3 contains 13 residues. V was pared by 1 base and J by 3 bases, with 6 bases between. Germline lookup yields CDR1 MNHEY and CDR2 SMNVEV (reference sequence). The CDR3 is CASSLWRDTEAFF. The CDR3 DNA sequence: TGTGCCAGCAGTTTATGGAGGGACACTGAAGCTTTCTTT.

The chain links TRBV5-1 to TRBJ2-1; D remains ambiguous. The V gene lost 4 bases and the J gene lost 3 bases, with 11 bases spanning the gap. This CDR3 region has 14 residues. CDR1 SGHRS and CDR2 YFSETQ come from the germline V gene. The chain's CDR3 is CASSGGRDYNEQFF. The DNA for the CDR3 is TGCGCCAGCAGCGGCGGCCGAGACTACAATGAGCAGTTCTTC.

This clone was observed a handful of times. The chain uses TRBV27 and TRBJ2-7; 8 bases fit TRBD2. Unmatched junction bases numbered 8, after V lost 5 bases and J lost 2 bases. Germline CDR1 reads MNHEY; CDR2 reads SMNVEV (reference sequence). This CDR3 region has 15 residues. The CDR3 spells CASSRYSGVTYEQYF. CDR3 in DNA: TGTGCCAGCAGTCGATATAGCGGGGTCACCTACGAGCAGTACTTC.

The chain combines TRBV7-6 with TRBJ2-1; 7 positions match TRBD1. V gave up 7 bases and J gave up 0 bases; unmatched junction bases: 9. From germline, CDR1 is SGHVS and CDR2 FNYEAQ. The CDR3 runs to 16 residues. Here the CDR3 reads CASTPVRGSSYNEQFF. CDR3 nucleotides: TGTGCCAGCACCCCTGTCAGGGGGAGCTCCTACAATGAGCAGTTCTTC. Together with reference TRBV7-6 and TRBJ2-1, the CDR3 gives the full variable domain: GAGVSQSPRYKVTKRGQDVALRCDPISGHVSLYWYRQALGQGPEFLTYFNYEAQQDKSGLPNDRFSAERPEGSISTLTIQRTEQRDSAMYRCASTPVRGSSYNEQFFGPGTRLTVL.

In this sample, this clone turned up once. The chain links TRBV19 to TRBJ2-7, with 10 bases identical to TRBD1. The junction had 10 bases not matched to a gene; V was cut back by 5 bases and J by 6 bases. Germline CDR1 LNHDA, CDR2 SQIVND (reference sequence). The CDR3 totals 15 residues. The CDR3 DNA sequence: TGTGCCAGTAGTTCTGATTGGACAGGGGGTCGCGAGCAGTACTTC. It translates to CASSSDWTGGREQYF.

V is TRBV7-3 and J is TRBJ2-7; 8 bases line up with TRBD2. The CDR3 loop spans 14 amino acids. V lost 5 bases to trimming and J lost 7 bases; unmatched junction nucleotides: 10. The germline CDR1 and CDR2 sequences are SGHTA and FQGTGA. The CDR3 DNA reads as TGTGCCAGCAGCGCCGCGGGGGGCCTGGGGGAGCAGTACTTC. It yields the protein CASSAAGGLGEQYF.

The CDR3, as DNA: TGTGCCACCTCGGGGGGAGGTCTAGGAGATACGCAGTATTTT. Its protein product is CATSGGGLGDTQYF. The chain has TRBV27 and TRBJ2-3; 7 bases map to TRBD2. The trim removed 10 bases at V and 5 bases at J, leaving 12 bases unmatched. The germline gives CDR1 MNHEY, CDR2 SMNVEV (reference sequence). The CDR3 covers 14 residues.

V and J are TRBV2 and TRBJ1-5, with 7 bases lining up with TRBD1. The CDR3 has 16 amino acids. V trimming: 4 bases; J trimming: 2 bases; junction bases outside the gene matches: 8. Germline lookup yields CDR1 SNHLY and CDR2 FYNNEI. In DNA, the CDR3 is TGTGCCAGCAGTGGGGGACAGCCCAGGGGCAATCAGCCCCAGCATTTT. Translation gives CASSGGQPRGNQPQHF.